These 21 T cell receptor beta chains share one sample of origin, sequenced in a study of glioma-infiltrating T cells after dendritic cell vaccination. Profiled with immunoSEQ multiplex PCR; TCRdb holds only in-frame clones, not every one. Among roughly 88,000 clones, about 81% were seen once, and the ten largest hold roughly 2.1%. Time point here: after dendritic cell vaccination, including at tumor progression/relapse. The sample here was blood, taken after dendritic cell vaccination. The source is a human donor with glioblastoma.

This clone has just one count. The chain combines TRBV7-9 with TRBJ2-1; 13 bases are shared with TRBD2. Unmatched junction bases numbered 3, after V lost 5 bases and J lost 2 bases. Per germline, CDR1 SEHNR and CDR2 FQNEAQ (reference sequence). The CDR3 consists of 16 residues. The CDR3 DNA reads TGTGCCAGCAGCAGACTAGCGGGGGGTCCCTACAATGAGCAGTTCTTC. This gives the protein CASSRLAGGPYNEQFF. The full variable domain, rest sourced from reference TRBV7-9 and TRBJ2-1, is DTGVSQNPRHKITKRGQNVTFRCDPISEHNRLYWYRQTLGQGPEFLTYFQNEAQLEKSRLLSDRFSAERPKGSFSTLEIQRTEQGDSAMYLCASSRLAGGPYNEQFFGPGTRLTVL.

V is TRBV9 and J is TRBJ2-1, with D perhaps TRBD2 (5 bases). CDR1 is SGDLS and CDR2 is YYNGEE in the germline V gene. Trimming cost V 3 bases and J 9 bases, with 16 bases left between them. The CDR3 has 14 amino acids. The CDR3 DNA sequence: TGTGCCAGCAGCGGGACTCTGAGCCCCCCTGAGCAGTTCTTC. Its protein product is CASSGTLSPPEQFF.

This clone was counted a few times. J is TRBJ2-1 and V is TRBV7-9; D might be TRBD1 (6 bases). This CDR3 is 16 amino acids long. Germline CDR1 and CDR2: SEHNR and FQNEAQ (reference sequence). V dropped 3 bases and J dropped 7 bases, with 19 bases sitting between them. The CDR3 protein is CASSFSPSGTNNEQFF. DNA of the CDR3: TGTGCCAGCAGCTTTTCCCCCTCCGGGACAAATAATGAGCAGTTCTTC.

This chain uses TRBV6-1 with TRBJ2-1; TRBD2 matches at 15 bases. The CDR3 runs to 17 residues. The germline CDR1 and CDR2 sequences are MNHNS and SASEGT. J lost 8 bases, V lost 4 bases, and 9 bases had no gene match. The CDR3 region has the DNA TGTGCCAGCAGTGTGGGGGGACTAGCGGGAGGAATGGATGAGCAGTTCTTC. Its protein product is CASSVGGLAGGMDEQFF.

V usage is TRBV5-4 and J usage is TRBJ2-5, with TRBD2 matching over 13 bases. The CDR3 length is 18 residues. Germline assignment: CDR1 SGHNT and CDR2 YYREEE (reference sequence). The V segment lost 4 bases and the J segment 4 bases; nucleotides outside the gene matches: 13. CDR3 in amino acids: CASSKLAGGSKLSETQYF. Here the CDR3 DNA reads TGTGCCAGCAGCAAACTAGCGGGGGGGAGTAAACTTTCAGAGACCCAGTACTTC. Full variable domain (outside the CDR3, taken from reference TRBV5-4 and TRBJ2-5): ETGVTQSPTHLIKTRGQQVTLRCSSQSGHNTVSWYQQALGQGPQFIFQYYREEENGRGNFPPRFSGLQFPNYSSELNVNALELDDSALYLCASSKLAGGSKLSETQYFGPGTRLLVL.

The rearrangement links TRBV9 to TRBJ2-1; 11 positions match TRBD2. The V segment lost 2 bases and the J segment 6 bases; nucleotides outside the gene matches: 4. CDR1 and CDR2 (germline): SGDLS, YYNGEE. The CDR3 runs to 15 residues. The CDR3 is CASSVVAGGVNEQFF. In nucleotides, the CDR3 is TGTGCCAGCAGCGTTGTAGCGGGAGGGGTCAATGAGCAGTTCTTC. The variable domain in full, completed from reference TRBV9 and TRBJ2-1, reads DSGVTQTPKHLITATGQRVTLRCSPRSGDLSVYWYQQSLDQGLQFLIQYYNGEERAKGNILERFSAQQFPDLHSELNLSSLELGDSALYFCASSVVAGGVNEQFFGPGTRLTVL.

The rearrangement uses TRBV27 and TRBJ2-7, with D possibly matching TRBD1 (6 bases). Deletions cut 3 bases from V and 1 base from J, with 13 bases between. Germline V gives CDR1 MNHEY, CDR2 SMNVEV (reference sequence). The CDR3 loop spans 15 amino acids. CDR3: CASSLEQGSSYEQYV. The CDR3 DNA reads as TGTGCCAGCAGTTTGGAACAGGGTAGTTCCTACGAGCAGTACGTC.

The V gene is TRBV29-1, the J gene TRBJ2-5; D may be TRBD2 (7 bases). Germline lookup yields CDR1 SQVTM and CDR2 ANQGSEA. The ends were cut back, 7 bases at V and 3 bases at J, with 15 bases in the middle. This CDR3 region has 13 residues. The CDR3 is CSGGGGLEETQYF. Written as DNA, the CDR3 is TGCAGCGGGGGGGGCGGGTTGGAAGAGACCCAGTACTTC. The full variable domain, rest sourced from reference TRBV29-1 and TRBJ2-5, is SAVISQKPSRDICQRGTSLTIQCQVDSQVTMMFWYRQQPGQSLTLIATANQGSEATYESGFVIDKFPISRPNLTFSTLTVSNMSPEDSSIYLCSGGGGLEETQYFGPGTRLLVL.

The CDR3 DNA is TGTGCCAGCAGCCCACTGATAGCGGGAGGCTCTGGGGCCAACGTCCTGACTTTC. This sequence encodes CASSPLIAGGSGANVLTF. The chain has TRBV9 and TRBJ2-6, with 10 bases aligning to TRBD2. V shed 4 bases, J shed 0 bases, and the junction held 7 bases outside the gene matches. Germline V gene data show CDR1 as SGDLS and CDR2 as YYNGEE. The CDR3 sequence is 18 residues long.

This clone was found once. The chain recombines TRBV5-1 with TRBJ2-5; TRBD1 matches at 8 bases. The CDR3 has 15 residues. The V gene end was trimmed by 4 bases and the J gene end by 7 bases; junction bases not matched to a gene: 12. Germline V lookup: CDR1 SGHRS, CDR2 YFSETQ. CDR3 sequence: CASSVVDRADGTQYF. Written as DNA, the CDR3 is TGCGCCAGCAGCGTAGTGGACAGGGCCGACGGGACCCAGTACTTC.

This sequence joins TRBV6-1 and TRBJ2-5; D ambiguous. Trimming took 3 bases from V and 5 from J, leaving 13 bases between them. Germline-derived CDR1 and CDR2 are MNHNS and SASEGT. The CDR3 sequence is 14 residues long. CDR3 in DNA: TGTGCCAGCAGTGAGCCCCGTAGTCCTGAGACCCAGTACTTC. Protein sequence: CASSEPRSPETQYF.

The rearrangement uses TRBV6-1 and TRBJ1-1; 9 bases map to TRBD1. The V gene end was trimmed by 8 bases and the J gene end by 4 bases; junction bases not matched to a gene: 5. The V gene's germline CDR1 is MNHNS and CDR2 SASEGT. The CDR3 consists of 13 residues. The CDR3 loop is CASGGQGLTEAFF. CDR3 nucleotides: TGTGCCAGCGGGGGACAGGGTCTCACTGAAGCTTTCTTT.

The chain couples TRBV2 to TRBJ2-7; 7 nucleotides match TRBD1. Germline CDR1 reads SNHLY; CDR2 reads FYNNEI. V dropped 3 bases and J dropped 3; count of bases not matched to a gene: 5. CDR3 length: 14 residues. The CDR3 loop is CASSDGQGVYEQYF. CDR3 coding DNA: TGTGCCAGCAGTGATGGGCAGGGGGTCTACGAGCAGTACTTC.

V and J are TRBV7-2 and TRBJ1-2; 12 bases are a match to TRBD1. CDR1 and CDR2 (germline): SGHTA, FQGNSA. The CDR3 is 17 residues long. Trimming at V came to 4 bases and at J to 4 bases, leaving 10 bases not matched to a gene. CDR3 in DNA: TGTGCCAGCAGCTCCCGGGACAGGGGGCGCGACCTCTATGGCTACACCTTC. Residues: CASSSRDRGRDLYGYTF.

This sequence joins TRBV6-6 and TRBJ1-6; 12 bases line up with TRBD1. V shed 6 bases, J shed 10 bases, and the junction held 7 bases outside the gene matches. From germline, CDR1 is MNHNY and CDR2 SVGAGI (reference sequence). There are 15 residues in the CDR3. The CDR3 loop reads CASRGQGAFGSPLHF. The CDR3 coding sequence is TGTGCCAGCAGGGGACAGGGGGCTTTCGGCTCACCCCTCCACTTT.

The V call is TRBV6-6, the J call TRBJ1-2; 11 positions match TRBD1. The CDR3 extends over 15 amino acids. Trimming took 5 bases from V and 7 from J; bases not matched to a gene: 9. CDR1 is MNHNY, CDR2 SVGAGI, per germline (reference sequence). CDR3 sequence: CASSTGQGAFSGYTF. CDR3 coding DNA: TGTGCCAGCAGTACTGGACAGGGGGCGTTTAGTGGCTACACCTTC.

The V and J genes are TRBV6-5 and TRBJ2-3; 8 bases map to TRBD2. This CDR3 contains 15 residues. Germline V CDR1 and CDR2: MNHEY, SVGAGI. V trimming: 6 bases; J trimming: 5 bases; junction bases outside the gene matches: 10. The CDR3 loop reads CASRTEKAGEDTQYF. Here the CDR3 DNA reads TGTGCCAGCAGGACAGAAAAAGCGGGGGAAGATACGCAGTATTTT.

The CDR3 loop is CASSPRTGTYEQYF. CDR3 in DNA: TGTGCCAGCAGCCCTCGGACAGGTACCTACGAGCAGTACTTC. The chain joins TRBV14 to TRBJ2-7; 7 nucleotides agree with TRBD1. This CDR3 comprises 14 residues. Germline lookup yields CDR1 SGHDN and CDR2 FVKESK. With 4 bases clipped from V and 2 bases from J, the junction kept 5 bases outside the gene matches. The variable domain in full, completed from reference TRBV14 and TRBJ2-7, reads EAGVTQFPSHSVIEKGQTVTLRCDPISGHDNLYWYRRVMGKEIKFLLHFVKESKQDESGMPNNRFLAERTGGTYSTLKVQPAELEDSGVYFCASSPRTGTYEQYFGPGTRLTVT.

The chain links TRBV4-2 to TRBJ2-5; 7 nucleotides line up with TRBD1. This CDR3 contains 14 residues. Unmatched junction bases numbered 6, after V lost 6 bases and J lost 2 bases. The germline V gene encodes CDR1 LGHNA and CDR2 YNFKEQ. The CDR3 spells CASRPGTVQETQYF. Written as DNA, the CDR3 is TGTGCCAGCAGGCCCGGGACAGTTCAAGAGACCCAGTACTTC.

This rearrangement joins TRBV6-5 to TRBJ1-1; 7 nucleotides line up with TRBD1. V lost 5 bases to trimming and J lost 8 bases; unmatched junction nucleotides: 11. This CDR3 is built from 14 residues. Germline V CDR1 and CDR2: MNHEY, SVGAGI. In DNA, the CDR3 is TGTGCCAGCAGTGGACAGAACGACAGGGCAGAAGCTTTCTTT. This sequence encodes CASSGQNDRAEAFF.

V gene TRBV5-1 combines with J gene TRBJ2-1; TRBD2 agrees at 10 bases. This CDR3 is 19 amino acids long. CDR1 and CDR2 (germline): SGHRS, YFSETQ. With V trimmed by 0 bases and J by 2 bases, 11 bases remained unmatched. The CDR3: CASSLVQRGGLVPYNEQFF. For the CDR3, the DNA is TGCGCCAGCAGCTTGGTACAGCGGGGGGGCCTCGTCCCCTACAATGAGCAGTTCTTC.